A single sample is the source of the 10 T cell receptor beta chains below, sequenced in a study of neoadjuvant anti-PD-1 for oral cavity cancer. The time point was: after neoadjuvant nivolumab, at surgical resection. Profiling relied on immunoSEQ multiplex PCR, and the TCRdb table lists in-frame clones only, not all of them. Of approximately 42,000 clones in the sample, approximately 80% are singletons; the top ten hold more than 4%. The sequencing here drew on PBMCs, taken after nivolumab (anti-PD-1) treatment. Receptor source: a person aged 40 to 85 with oral cavity squamous cell carcinoma.

The chain couples TRBV6-5 to TRBJ2-1, with D tentatively TRBD1 (5 bases). This CDR3 region has 11 residues. Trimming took off 7 bases at V and 7 bases at J, with 8 bases between the two ends. CDR1 is MNHEY and CDR2 is SVGAGI in the germline V gene. In nucleotides, the CDR3 is TGTGCCAGCACCTCAGGGAATGAGCAGTTCTTC. Protein sequence: CASTSGNEQFF.

The chain uses TRBV10-1 and TRBJ1-3; D remains ambiguous. Trimming pared 3 bases from V and 4 bases from J, leaving 10 bases between. This CDR3 has 14 amino acids. In germline, CDR1 is WNHNN, CDR2 SYGVQD (reference sequence). The CDR3: CASSENSGGNTIYF. CDR3 coding DNA: TGCGCCAGCAGTGAAAACAGCGGCGGAAACACCATATATTTT.

Only a few counts were recorded for this clone. The J gene is TRBJ2-7, the V gene TRBV4-2; D unresolved. Trimming took off 1 base at V and 2 bases at J, with 12 bases between the two ends. Germline V gene lookup returns CDR1 LGHNA and CDR2 YNFKEQ. The CDR3 consists of 15 residues. The CDR3 DNA reads TGTGCCAGCAGCCAAGTCTTAGAGTCTACCTACGAGCAGTACTTC. Its translation is CASSQVLESTYEQYF.

The chain has TRBV11-2 and TRBJ2-7; 13 bases fit TRBD2. V gave up 1 base and J gave up 1 base; unmatched junction bases: 4. Per germline, CDR1 SGHAT and CDR2 FQNNGV. The CDR3 consists of 17 residues. The CDR3 protein is CASSLGGLAGISYEQYF. DNA for the CDR3: TGTGCCAGCAGCTTAGGGGGACTAGCGGGGATATCCTACGAGCAGTACTTC.

This clone has only a few counts. The chain joins TRBV9 to TRBJ2-5, with D perhaps given as TRBD1 or TRBD2 (6 bases each). CDR1 and CDR2 from the germline V gene are SGDLS and YYNGEE. V was clipped by 4 bases and J by 5 bases, with 21 bases between them. The CDR3 sequence is 16 residues long. CDR3: CASSPRGDLGWETQYF. The CDR3 DNA reads as TGTGCCAGCAGCCCGAGGGGGGACTTAGGGTGGGAGACCCAGTACTTC.

V gene TRBV7-8 combines with J gene TRBJ2-1; 9 bases are a match to TRBD1. Germline V gives CDR1 SGHVS, CDR2 FQNEAQ. The CDR3 has 16 amino acids. J lost 5 bases, V lost 3 bases, and 8 bases had no gene match. The CDR3 reads CASSLSGTGLNNEQFF. The CDR3 coding sequence is TGTGCCAGCAGCTTGTCCGGGACAGGGTTGAACAATGAGCAGTTCTTC.

The CDR3 is CASTPKMGEKLFF. The CDR3, as DNA: TGTGCCAGCACTCCGAAGATGGGGGAAAAACTGTTTTTT. The chain has TRBV11-2 and TRBJ1-4; D unclear. From germline, CDR1 is SGHAT and CDR2 FQNNGV. The CDR3 spans 13 residues. V was trimmed by 7 bases and J by 8 bases, leaving 14 bases between them.

The chain carries TRBV2 and TRBJ2-7; D perhaps matches TRBD1 (5 bases). The V end was cut by 4 bases, the J end by 3 bases, with 7 bases between. The germline gives CDR1 SNHLY, CDR2 FYNNEI. This CDR3 has 12 residues. Here the CDR3 reads CASSVDSYEQYF. CDR3 in DNA: TGTGCCAGCAGTGTCGACAGCTACGAGCAGTACTTC. Using reference TRBV2 and TRBJ2-7 for the parts outside the CDR3, the full variable domain is EPEVTQTPSHQVTQMGQEVILRCVPISNHLYFYWYRQILGQKVEFLVSFYNNEISEKSEIFDDQFSVERPDGSNFTLKIRSTKLEDSAMYFCASSVDSYEQYFGPGTRLTVT.

The rearrangement joins TRBV30 to TRBJ1-1, with TRBD1 matching over 10 bases. The CDR3 contains 14 residues. CDR1 and CDR2 (germline): GTSNPN, SVGIG (reference sequence). J gave up 5 bases and V 1 base, and 4 bases lay outside the gene matches. CDR3: CAWSASGQGTEAFF. The DNA for the CDR3 is TGTGCCTGGAGTGCCTCGGGACAGGGGACTGAAGCTTTCTTT.

The chain combines TRBV5-6 with TRBJ2-1, with D unresolved. The CDR3 contains 15 residues. Trimming pared 4 bases from V and 6 bases from J, leaving 17 bases between. Germline CDR1 and CDR2: SGHDT and YYEEEE. The CDR3 protein is CASSPRTIRLNEQFF. The CDR3 bases are TGTGCCAGCAGCCCGAGGACGATACGACTCAATGAGCAGTTCTTC.